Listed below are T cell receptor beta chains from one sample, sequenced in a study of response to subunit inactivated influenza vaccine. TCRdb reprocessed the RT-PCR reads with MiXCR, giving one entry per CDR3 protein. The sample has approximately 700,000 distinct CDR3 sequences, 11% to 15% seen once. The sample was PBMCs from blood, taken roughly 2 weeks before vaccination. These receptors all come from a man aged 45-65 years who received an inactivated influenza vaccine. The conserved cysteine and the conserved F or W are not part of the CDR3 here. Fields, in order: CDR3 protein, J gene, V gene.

cdr3_aa: ASSYSWTGGTEAF
j_call: TRBJ1-1
v_call: TRBV6-2/TRBV6-3

cdr3_aa: ASGADGKYEQY
j_call: TRBJ2-7
v_call: TRBV12-3/TRBV12-4

cdr3_aa: ATSGRTGTGELF
j_call: TRBJ2-2
v_call: TRBV24-1

cdr3_aa: ASTETGLNTEAF
j_call: TRBJ1-1
v_call: TRBV27

cdr3_aa: AISDRSGTGGPEQF
j_call: TRBJ2-1
v_call: TRBV10-3

cdr3_aa: ASSLGPGVNTEAF
j_call: TRBJ1-1
v_call: TRBV5-1

cdr3_aa: ASRNTQLGSASPLH
j_call: TRBJ1-6
v_call: TRBV11-2

cdr3_aa: SVMTGTDYNSPLH
j_call: TRBJ1-6
v_call: TRBV29-1

cdr3_aa: AITLGQGKYEQY
j_call: TRBJ2-7
v_call: TRBV10-3

cdr3_aa: ASSQDGAGGTSPLH
j_call: TRBJ1-6
v_call: TRBV4-2

cdr3_aa: ASSKTGPVF
j_call: TRBJ1-4
v_call: TRBV12-3/TRBV12-4

cdr3_aa: ASSLELGITDTQY
j_call: TRBJ2-3
v_call: TRBV7-8

cdr3_aa: ASSQEGGAGRTDTQY
j_call: TRBJ2-3
v_call: TRBV4-3

cdr3_aa: SATDRGPHEQY
j_call: TRBJ2-7
v_call: TRBV20-1

cdr3_aa: ASSQMGLSEAF
j_call: TRBJ1-1
v_call: TRBV3-1

cdr3_aa: AWSVLGQGAYEQY
j_call: TRBJ2-7
v_call: TRBV30

cdr3_aa: ASSTRLAVSYEQY
j_call: TRBJ2-7
v_call: TRBV6-5

cdr3_aa: ASNVGGFQETQY
j_call: TRBJ2-5
v_call: TRBV2

cdr3_aa: VTLPFYEQY
j_call: TRBJ2-7
v_call: TRBV12-3/TRBV12-4

cdr3_aa: AISPIQGREQY
j_call: TRBJ2-7
v_call: TRBV10-3

cdr3_aa: ASSIGVLAGQETQY
j_call: TRBJ2-5
v_call: TRBV19

cdr3_aa: ASRTDPNEKLF
j_call: TRBJ1-4
v_call: TRBV4-2

cdr3_aa: ASSLRGRTISTDTQY
j_call: TRBJ2-3
v_call: TRBV5-1

cdr3_aa: ASSLTSGNSDTQY
j_call: TRBJ2-3
v_call: TRBV11-2

cdr3_aa: ASRTDRNEQF
j_call: TRBJ2-1
v_call: TRBV6-5

cdr3_aa: ASSLAPSEKLF
j_call: TRBJ1-4
v_call: TRBV5-1

cdr3_aa: ASSPQGINYGYT
j_call: TRBJ1-2
v_call: TRBV18

cdr3_aa: ASSPRAGIGTEAF
j_call: TRBJ1-1
v_call: TRBV3-1

cdr3_aa: SAQARDRSPYEQY
j_call: TRBJ2-7
v_call: TRBV20-1

cdr3_aa: ASSNTSGVTGELF
j_call: TRBJ2-2
v_call: TRBV7-2

cdr3_aa: SAEEGRHQDRLYEQY
j_call: TRBJ2-7
v_call: TRBV20-1

cdr3_aa: ASSYLAENQETQY
j_call: TRBJ2-5
v_call: TRBV6-2/TRBV6-3

cdr3_aa: ASSPREGQNTEAF
j_call: TRBJ1-1
v_call: TRBV18

cdr3_aa: ASSLSGFTGELF
j_call: TRBJ2-2
v_call: TRBV5-1

cdr3_aa: ASSLSRGGTEAF
j_call: TRBJ1-1
v_call: TRBV6-5

cdr3_aa: ASSQYRSSSYNEQF
j_call: TRBJ2-1
v_call: TRBV5-1

cdr3_aa: SVGSPSRVETQY
j_call: TRBJ2-5
v_call: TRBV29-1

cdr3_aa: ASRQLAGAQY
j_call: TRBJ2-3
v_call: TRBV6-2/TRBV6-3

cdr3_aa: SARDLEYSNQPQH
j_call: TRBJ1-5
v_call: TRBV20-1

cdr3_aa: ASSIFRQGRANQPQH
j_call: TRBJ1-5
v_call: TRBV19

cdr3_aa: ASSPDREVVVSEAF
j_call: TRBJ1-1
v_call: TRBV5-8

cdr3_aa: ASSVAGVGNEQF
j_call: TRBJ2-1
v_call: TRBV9

cdr3_aa: ASSTANPSNEQF
j_call: TRBJ2-1
v_call: TRBV5-1